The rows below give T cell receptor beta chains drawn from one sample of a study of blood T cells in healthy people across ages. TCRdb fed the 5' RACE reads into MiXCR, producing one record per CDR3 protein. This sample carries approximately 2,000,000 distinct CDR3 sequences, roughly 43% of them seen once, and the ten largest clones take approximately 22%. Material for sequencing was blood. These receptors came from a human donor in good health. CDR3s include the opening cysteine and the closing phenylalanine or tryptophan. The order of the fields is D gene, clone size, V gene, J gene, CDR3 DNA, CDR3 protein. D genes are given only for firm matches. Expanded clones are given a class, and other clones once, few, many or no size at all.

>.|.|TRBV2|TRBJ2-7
TGTGCCAGCAGTGAAAACGGGGTCGAGCAGTACTTC
CASSENGVEQYF
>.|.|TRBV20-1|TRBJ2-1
TGCAGTGCTCGGTCTCCTGAACATTACAATGAGCAGTTCTTC
CSARSPEHYNEQFF
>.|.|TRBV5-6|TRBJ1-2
TGTGCCAGCAGCTTGGGGGTGGACAGCTACTATGGCTACACCTTC
CASSLGVDSYYGYTF
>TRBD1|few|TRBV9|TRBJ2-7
TGTGCCAGCAGCGTCCGGGACAGGAGCTACGAGCAGTACTTC
CASSVRDRSYEQYF
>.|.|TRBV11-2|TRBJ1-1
TGTGCCAGCAGCTTAGGTGCGCAGATAGAAGCTTTCTTT
CASSLGAQIEAFF
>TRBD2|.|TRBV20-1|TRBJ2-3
TGCAGTGCTATTGGGACTAGCGGCACAGATACGCAGTATTTT
CSAIGTSGTDTQYF
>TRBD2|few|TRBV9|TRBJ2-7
TGTGCCAGCAGCGTGGCGGGGGGGCCCTTAGGCGAGCAGTACTTC
CASSVAGGPLGEQYF
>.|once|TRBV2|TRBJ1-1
TGTGCCACAAAACTTCTAACCGGGTCGTACACTGAAGCTTTCTTT
CATKLLTGSYTEAFF
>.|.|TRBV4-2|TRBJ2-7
TGTGCCGGCAGCCAAGGAACCGAATCGGAATACCTTCGCGAGCAGTACTTC
CAGSQGTESEYLREQYF
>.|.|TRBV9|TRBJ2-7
TGTGCCAGCAGCGTGGCAGACGACTACGAGCAGTACTTC
CASSVADDYEQYF
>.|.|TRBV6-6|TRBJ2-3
TGTGCCAGCAGTTATGCCTCCGATACGCAGTATTTT
CASSYASDTQYF
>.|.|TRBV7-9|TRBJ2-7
TGTGCCAGCAGCTTAGAGCAATATTACGAGCAGTACTTC
CASSLEQYYEQYF
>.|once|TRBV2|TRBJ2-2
TGTGCCAGCAGTGAGATCGGGGGTTCCGGGGAGCTGTTTTTT
CASSEIGGSGELFF
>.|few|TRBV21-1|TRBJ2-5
TGTGCCAGCAAAAGGGGACAGGGACGAGGTGAGACCCAGTACTTC
CASKRGQGRGETQYF
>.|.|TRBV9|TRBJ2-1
TGTGCCAGCAGCCCACAGGGCTATAAACTCTCCTACGAGCAGTTCTTC
CASSPQGYKLSYEQFF
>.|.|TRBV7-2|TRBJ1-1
TGTGCCAGCAGCCCCGTCGGGAGGGGGTACACTGAAGCTTTCTTT
CASSPVGRGYTEAFF
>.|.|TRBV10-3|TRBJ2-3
TGTGCCATCAGTGAAGCTGGCCTGGGGGCGAGCACAGATACGCAGTATTTT
CAISEAGLGASTDTQYF
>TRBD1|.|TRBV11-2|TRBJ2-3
TGTGCCAGCAGCTTGAACAGGGGGCTGGGAGATACGCAGTATTTT
CASSLNRGLGDTQYF
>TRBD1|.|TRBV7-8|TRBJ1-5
TGTGCCAGCAGCAGCACCGGGACAGGGTATCAGCCCCAGCATTTT
CASSSTGTGYQPQHF
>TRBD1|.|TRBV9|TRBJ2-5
TGTGCCAGCAGCCCCCGGGACAGGGTGACGGAGACCCAGTACTTC
CASSPRDRVTETQYF
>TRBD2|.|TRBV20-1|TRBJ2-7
TGCAGTGCCACGAAAGCGGGGGCCCCTGGAAGCGACGAGCAGTACTTC
CSATKAGAPGSDEQYF
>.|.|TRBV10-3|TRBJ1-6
TGTGCCATCAGCGACCTAGGGGGAAATTCACCCCTCCACTTT
CAISDLGGNSPLHF
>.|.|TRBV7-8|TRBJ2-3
TGTGCCAGCAGACCCTCGGGGGCACTAAACACAGATACGCAGTATTTT
CASRPSGALNTDTQYF
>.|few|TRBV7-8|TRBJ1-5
TGTGCCAGCAGCTTAACGGCCAAATTACAGGGTACTGTACAGCCCCAGCATTTT
CASSLTAKLQGTVQPQHF
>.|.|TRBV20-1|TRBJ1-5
TGCAGTGCGGAACGGGACCGCAATCAGCCCCAGCATTTT
CSAERDRNQPQHF
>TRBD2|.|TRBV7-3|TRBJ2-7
TGTGCCAGTAGCTTAGCTAGCGGACCTTACAATGAGCAGTACTTC
CASSLASGPYNEQYF
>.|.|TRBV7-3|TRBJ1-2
TGTGCCAGCAGCCCTGGGGCAGGGGTTAACTATGGCTACACCTTC
CASSPGAGVNYGYTF
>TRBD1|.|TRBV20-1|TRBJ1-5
TGCAGTGCTTCGGGACAGCCCAATCAGCCCCAGCATTTT
CSASGQPNQPQHF
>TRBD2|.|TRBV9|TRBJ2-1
TGTGCCAGCAGCGGGAAAGCGGGGACCTACAATGAGCAGTTCTTC
CASSGKAGTYNEQFF
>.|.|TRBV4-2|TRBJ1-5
TGTGCCAGCAGCCAAGAAACCCATAGCAATCAGCCCCAGCATTTT
CASSQETHSNQPQHF
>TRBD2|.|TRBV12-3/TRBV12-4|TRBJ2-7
TGTGCCAGCAGTTTAGGGCTAGCGGGGGGTCTTTACGAGCAGTACTTC
CASSLGLAGGLYEQYF
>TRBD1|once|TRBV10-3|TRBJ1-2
TGTGCCATCAGTGTTTGGGACAGGGAGAGTGGCTACACCTTC
CAISVWDRESGYTF